These T cell receptor beta chains were read from a single sample in a study of T cell responses to AZD1222 COVID-19 vaccine. The assay was immunoSEQ multiplex PCR, and TCRdb's table has in-frame clones only and misses some. The sample has 250,000 to 300,000 clones, about 94% seen once; the top ten hold 0.55%. Material: peripheral blood, obtained 28 days after the second AZD1222 dose. Every receptor here comes from an adult who received the AZD1222 COVID-19 vaccine. Both conserved end residues are part of each CDR3. The D gene is left open where the match is weak. A clone size is listed for some rows: how often the clone was seen (once, few, many), or a class if it is expanded.

clone size	V gene	J gene	D gene	CDR3 protein	CDR3 DNA
NA	TRBV5-4	TRBJ2-7	NA	CASSTRTGQDWREQYF	TGTGCCAGCAGCACCCGGACGGGCCAGGACTGGAGAGAGCAGTACTTC
NA	TRBV9	TRBJ2-1	TRBD1	CASSLGQPNGQFF	TGTGCCAGCAGCCTGGGACAGCCCAACGGGCAGTTCTTC
NA	TRBV9	TRBJ2-3	NA	CASGRGVTDTQYF	TGTGCCAGCGGAAGGGGGGTCACAGATACGCAGTATTTT
NA	TRBV6-2/TRBV6-3	TRBJ2-7	NA	CASSYGGSYEQYF	TGTGCCAGCAGTTACGGGGGCTCCTACGAGCAGTACTTC
NA	TRBV19	TRBJ2-7	NA	CASSIRSQGRYEQYF	TGTGCCAGTAGTATCCGCTCACAGGGTCGGTACGAGCAGTACTTC
NA	TRBV5-1	TRBJ2-5	TRBD2	CATSLLAGDLETQYF	TGCGCCACTTCTTTACTAGCGGGAGATCTAGAGACCCAGTACTTC
NA	TRBV7-9	TRBJ2-7	TRBD2	CASSPSGFYEQYF	TGTGCCAGCAGCCCTAGCGGTTTCTACGAGCAGTACTTC
NA	TRBV3-1/TRBV3-2	TRBJ2-7	TRBD2	CASGRELGEQYF	TGTGCCAGCGGGAGGGAACTGGGAGAGCAGTACTTC
NA	TRBV7-9	TRBJ2-7	TRBD1	CASSWTGGGSYEQYF	TGTGCCAGCAGCTGGACAGGTGGGGGATCCTACGAGCAGTACTTC
NA	TRBV7-9	TRBJ1-2	NA	CASSLEVYGYTF	TGTGCCAGCAGCTTAGAAGTCTATGGCTACACCTTC
NA	TRBV2	TRBJ1-4	NA	CASSENSGTNEKLFF	TGTGCCAGCAGTGAAAACTCGGGCACTAATGAAAAACTGTTTTTT
once	TRBV28	TRBJ1-3	NA	CASSLNPRGAGNTIYF	TGTGCCAGCAGTTTAAATCCTAGGGGAGCTGGAAACACCATATATTTT
NA	TRBV2	TRBJ2-5	NA	CASRDDRETQYF	TGTGCCAGCAGGGACGACCGGGAGACCCAGTACTTC
NA	TRBV7-9	TRBJ2-2	NA	CASSGELFF	TGTGCCAGCAGCGGGGAGCTGTTTTTT
NA	TRBV28	TRBJ2-5	TRBD2	CASMPGGGSGQETQYF	TGTGCCAGCATGCCAGGCGGGGGGAGTGGGCAAGAGACCCAGTACTTC
NA	TRBV7-6	TRBJ2-5	TRBD2	CASSALSGAVEETQYF	TGTGCCAGCAGCGCCCTTAGCGGGGCGGTGGAGGAGACCCAGTACTTC
NA	TRBV13	TRBJ1-3	TRBD1	CASSLGWRQGGNTIYF	TGTGCCAGCAGCTTAGGCTGGAGACAGGGAGGAAACACCATATATTTT
once	TRBV2	TRBJ1-3	NA	CASRGRLLGNTIYF	TGTGCCAGCAGAGGCAGGCTGCTTGGAAACACCATATATTTT
NA	TRBV29-1	TRBJ2-1	TRBD2	CATGGSSYNEQFF	TGCGCTACGGGGGGGAGCTCCTACAATGAGCAGTTCTTC
NA	TRBV10-3	TRBJ1-4	NA	CAISDRGVGGSKLFF	TGTGCCATCAGTGACCGGGGTGTGGGGGGATCGAAGCTGTTTTTT
NA	TRBV3-1/TRBV3-2	TRBJ2-7	TRBD2	CASSQGGGSNEQYF	TGTGCCAGCAGCCAAGGGGGAGGGTCCAACGAGCAGTACTTC
NA	TRBV30	TRBJ2-1	TRBD2	CAWITGTSVHNEQFF	TGTGCCTGGATAACGGGGACTAGCGTTCACAATGAGCAGTTCTTC
NA	TRBV5-6	TRBJ1-2	TRBD1	CASSLGQGSYGYTF	TGTGCCAGCAGCTTGGGACAGGGGAGCTATGGCTACACCTTC
NA	TRBV29-1	TRBJ1-1	NA	CSVDSGGMNTEAFF	TGCAGCGTTGATAGTGGAGGGATGAACACTGAAGCTTTCTTT
NA	TRBV5-6	TRBJ1-5	NA	CASSFRGGQPQHF	TGTGCCAGCAGCTTCAGGGGAGGCCAGCCCCAGCATTTT
NA	TRBV11-2	TRBJ2-2	TRBD2	CASSLQLAIAGELFF	TGTGCCAGCAGCTTACAACTAGCGATAGCCGGGGAGCTGTTTTTT
NA	TRBV7-9	TRBJ1-2	NA	CASSAGTTPYGYTF	TGTGCCAGCAGCGCCGGGACTACCCCGTATGGCTACACCTTC
NA	TRBV2	TRBJ1-1	NA	CASSESSRGPIEAFF	TGTGCCAGCAGTGAGAGCTCCAGGGGTCCTATTGAAGCTTTCTTT
NA	TRBV25-1	TRBJ1-1	NA	CASRKGFLNTEAFF	TGTGCCAGCAGGAAAGGTTTTTTGAACACTGAAGCTTTCTTT